This T cell receptor (beta chain) was found in a study of graft-versus-host responses after intestinal transplantation. Background on the study: Each of the recipients got a multivisceral, liver-intestinal, or isolated intestinal transplant. Whole-study findings and limits: Individuals carrying graft-donor T cell macrochimerism showed high graft-versus-host to host-versus-graft clonal ratios in allografts. Ileal or blood samples showed some GvH clones first, and such clones were also found in recipient marrow. Early after transplant, HvG clones declined as circulating GvH clones peaked.

Repertoires were generated with immunoSEQ multiplex PCR, while TCRdb's copy carries only in-frame clones and drops some. The profile shows over 65,000 clones, about nine tenths of them singletons. In regard to this clone: Its antigen is not known.

CDR3 length: 12 residues. The germline V and J ends were trimmed by 1 base and 3 bases, with 3 bases remaining between them. Germline CDR1 is MGHRA and CDR2 is YSYEKL. The sample consisted of PBMCs, taken 98 days after intestinal transplantation. The genes are TRBV4-1 and TRBJ1-2; D is unresolved. The TCR sequence derives from a human patient who received an intestinal transplant, so some T cells may come from the graft donor. Here the CDR3 reads CASSQGHYGYTF. CDR3 DNA sequence: TGCGCCAGCAGCCAAGGGCACTATGGCTACACCTTC.